Listed here are 27 T cell receptor beta chains from one sample, sequenced in a study of blood T cells in healthy people across ages. The authors ran a second PCR of roughly 7 to 11 cycles using a sample-barcoded 5' primer and a J-beta primer mix. MiXCR, run by TCRdb on the 5' RACE reads, gives a single entry per CDR3 protein. The data contain about 1.4 million distinct CDR3 sequences, 55% to 75% of them singletons. Material: blood. The origin of the receptors is a man in his late teens or twenties in good health.

The CDR3 spells CSSGRGLAGQEQFF. Written as DNA, the CDR3 is TGCAGTTCAGGCCGGGGACTAGCGGGACAGGAGCAGTTCTTC. V is TRBV20-1 and J is TRBJ2-1; 13 nucleotides line up with TRBD2. The ends lost 8 bases at V and 10 bases at J; junction bases unmatched: 11. The length of the CDR3 is 14 residues. Germline loops: CDR1 DFQATT, CDR2 SNEGSKA (reference sequence).

The chain links TRBV20-1 to TRBJ2-1; tentatively, D is TRBD1 or TRBD2 (5 bases each). This CDR3 has 14 amino acids. CDR1 and CDR2 (germline): DFQATT, SNEGSKA (reference sequence). The germline V and J ends were trimmed by 6 bases and 8 bases, with 20 bases remaining between them. The DNA of the CDR3 is TGCAGTGCAATCCGGGACCCCATAAACGATGAGCAGTTCTTC. This codes for CSAIRDPINDEQFF.

In DNA, the CDR3 is TGTGCCAGCAGCCCAAGAGGGGGTTTGGTGGAGACCCAGTACTTC. As protein: CASSPRGGLVETQYF. This sequence joins TRBV7-8 and TRBJ2-5; D might be TRBD1 (6 bases). Trimming pared 5 bases from V and 5 bases from J, leaving 18 bases between. The CDR3 runs 15 residues. CDR1 is SGHVS and CDR2 is FQNEAQ in the germline V gene.

For this clonotype: The conserved final phenylalanine or tryptophan is absent from the CDR3, which likely points to a read error. The chain joins TRBV4-2 to TRBJ2-7, with D maybe TRBD1 (6 bases). The CDR3 covers 15 residues. With 1 base removed from V and 1 base from J, the gap between germline ends came to 11 bases. CDR1 and CDR2 from the germline V gene are LGHNA and YNFKEQ. In DNA form, the CDR3 reads TGTGCCAGCAGCCAAGTGAGGGACAAATCCTACGAGCAGTACTTG. Translated: CASSQVRDKSYEQYL.

This clonotype was seen a handful of times. The gene calls are TRBV11-2 and TRBJ2-5; D gene ambiguous. Germline V gene lookup returns CDR1 SGHAT and CDR2 FQNNGV. CDR3 length: 15 amino acids. Trimming removed 4 bases at V and 1 base at J, with 13 bases between. The CDR3 DNA is TGTGCCAGCAGCTCAGTATCCAGTTCCCAAGAGACCCAGTACTTC. It specifies CASSSVSSSQETQYF.

V usage is TRBV6-4 and J usage is TRBJ2-7; 8 positions agree with TRBD2. This CDR3 region has 17 residues. The J segment lost 2 bases and the V segment lost 0 bases, leaving 9 bases of the junction unmatched. Germline CDR1 reads MRHNA; CDR2 reads SNTAGT. The CDR3 DNA follows: TGTGCCAGCAGTGACTCGGTTTTAGCGGGACTCCCCTACGAGCAGTACTTC. Protein sequence: CASSDSVLAGLPYEQYF.

The CDR3 DNA reads as TGCAGTGCTCAGTCAGATACGCAGTATTTT. Protein: CSAQSDTQYF. The chain uses TRBV20-1 and TRBJ2-3; D is unclear. Germline V gives CDR1 DFQATT, CDR2 SNEGSKA (reference sequence). V shed 5 bases and J shed 4 bases, with 4 bases lying between them. The length of the CDR3 is 10 residues.

The CDR3 coding sequence is TGCGCCAGCAGCCAAGATCCCGGACAGGGAGCGGCAGATACGCAGTATTTT. Translating gives CASSQDPGQGAADTQYF. J is TRBJ2-3 and V is TRBV4-3; 8 positions match TRBD1. Germline CDR1 LGHNA, CDR2 YSLEER. This CDR3 has 17 residues. Trimming at V came to 0 bases and at J to 4 bases, leaving 9 bases not matched to a gene.

The J gene is TRBJ2-3, the V gene TRBV4-1; D tentatively reads TRBD1 or TRBD2 (5 bases each). Trimming left V 4 bases short and J 3 bases short, with 17 bases between. Germline V lookup: CDR1 MGHRA, CDR2 YSYEKL. CDR3 length equals 16 residues. The DNA for the CDR3 is TGCGCCAGCAGCCCCCTCGACGGGACGGAGACAGATACGCAGTATTTT. Its translation is CASSPLDGTETDTQYF.

The chain combines TRBV4-1 with TRBJ2-7; D might be TRBD2 (5 bases). Germline lookup yields CDR1 MGHRA and CDR2 YSYEKL. The CDR3 spans 14 residues. With 4 bases removed from V and 6 bases from J, the gap between germline ends came to 16 bases. CDR3 sequence (DNA): TGCGCCAGCAGCCCCGGACTTATCCCCCCCGAGCAGTACTTC. Amino acid sequence: CASSPGLIPPEQYF.

This chain links TRBV7-9 with TRBJ1-5; no clear D gene. The germline V gene has CDR1 SEHNR and CDR2 FQNEAQ (reference sequence). The CDR3 has 15 amino acids. V lost 3 bases to trimming and J lost 0 bases, with 9 bases between them. CDR3 amino acids: CASSLGWDSNQPQHF. CDR3 DNA: TGTGCCAGCAGCTTGGGTTGGGATAGCAATCAGCCCCAGCATTTT.

J is TRBJ1-1 and V is TRBV12-3 or TRBV12-4; a weak D match, TRBD1 (5 bases). V was pared by 6 bases and J by 2 bases, with 13 bases between. This CDR3 comprises 14 residues. The CDR3 region has the DNA TGTGCCAGCAGGTCCCGGGACGGCAACACTGAAGCTTTCTTT. It codes for CASRSRDGNTEAFF.

The rearrangement links TRBV4-1 to TRBJ1-5, with D tentatively TRBD1 (5 bases). Germline assignment: CDR1 MGHRA and CDR2 YSYEKL. This CDR3 contains 16 residues. Trimming removed 0 bases from V and 1 base from J, with 10 bases in between. The CDR3 here is CASSQEGALSNQPQHF. The DNA for the CDR3 is TGCGCCAGCAGCCAAGAAGGGGCTCTGAGCAATCAGCCCCAGCATTTT.

This clonotype was seen ten or more times. The chain employs TRBV7-8 and TRBJ2-1; D possibly matches TRBD1 or TRBD2 (5 bases each). This CDR3 is built from 15 residues. The germline CDR1 and CDR2 sequences are SGHVS and FQNEAQ. Trimming shortened V by 5 bases and J by 3 bases, and 14 bases separated the two germline ends. The CDR3 protein is CASSQWDGNYNEQFF. The CDR3 DNA sequence: TGTGCCAGCAGCCAATGGGACGGCAACTACAATGAGCAGTTCTTC.

The gene calls are TRBV12-3 or TRBV12-4 and TRBJ1-5, with 8 bases identical to TRBD1. Unmatched junction bases numbered 9, after V lost 6 bases and J lost 5 bases. The CDR3 loop spans 15 amino acids. DNA of the CDR3: TGTGCCAGCAGCCCTAATACAGGGGGGGATCAGCCCCAGCATTTT. Translating gives CASSPNTGGDQPQHF.

This clonotype showed up just a few times. The chain employs TRBV6-5 and TRBJ2-5, with TRBD1 matching over 8 bases. The CDR3 contains 15 residues. Trimming took 6 bases from V and 4 from J; bases not matched to a gene: 10. Germline CDR1 and CDR2: MNHEY and SVGAGI. The CDR3 region has the DNA TGTGCCAGCAGAGACAGGGGTAGGGCCGGAGAGACCCAGTACTTC. It translates to CASRDRGRAGETQYF.

The chain couples TRBV12-3 or TRBV12-4 to TRBJ1-1; D unresolved. The CDR3 has 13 amino acids. V was cut by 1 base and J by 2 bases, with 5 bases left in between. The CDR3 nucleotides read TGTGCCAGCAGTTTAGAGATAAACACTGAAGCTTTCTTT. Amino acids: CASSLEINTEAFF.

This chain connects TRBV7-2 to TRBJ2-7; no reliable D call. The DNA matches TRBJ2-5 better at its end, which makes the J call doubtful. The CDR3 runs 13 residues. Germline CDR1 and CDR2: SGHTA and FQGNSA. The CDR3 loop reads CASSLIPSETQYF. The CDR3 nucleotides are TGTGCCAGCAGCTTAATCCCGTCGGAGACCCAGTACTTC.

On this clonotype: At one end, the junction sequence differs from germline, possibly due to a read error. The J gene is TRBJ2-5, the V gene TRBV28; D call uncertain. CDR3 length equals 14 residues. Germline CDR1 MDHEN, CDR2 SYDVKM. The DNA for the CDR3 is TGTGCCAGCAGTGTATGGGGAAGACAAGAGACCCAGTACTTC. Translating it yields CASSVWGRQETQYF.

This chain links TRBV7-9 with TRBJ2-1, with 16 positions matching TRBD2. Germline V CDR1 and CDR2: SEHNR, FQNEAQ (reference sequence). The CDR3 is 18 amino acids. With V trimmed by 6 bases and J by 7 bases, 12 bases remained unmatched. CDR3 sequence (DNA): TGTGCCAGCAGTCAAGGGACTAGCGGGGGGGTGATGATGAATGAGCAGTTCTTC. Amino acid sequence: CASSQGTSGGVMMNEQFF.

This clonotype has a handful of counts. The rearrangement uses TRBV7-9 and TRBJ1-2; D is perhaps TRBD1 (5 bases). Germline V lookup: CDR1 SEHNR, CDR2 FQNEAQ (reference sequence). This CDR3 spans 14 amino acids. V lost 3 bases and J lost 0, with 8 bases in between. CDR3 nucleotides: TGTGCCAGCAGCTTGACAGTAGCTAACTATGGCTACACCTTC. Translated, it gives CASSLTVANYGYTF.

V gene TRBV5-1 combines with J gene TRBJ2-3, with TRBD2 identical over 10 bases. Germline V lookup: CDR1 SGHRS, CDR2 YFSETQ. The length of the CDR3 is 18 residues. The ends lost 0 bases at V and 3 bases at J; junction bases unmatched: 10. In nucleotides, the CDR3 is TGCGCCAGCAGCTTGGGGATAGCGGGGGGCCAGAGGACAGATACGCAGTATTTT. This codes for CASSLGIAGGQRTDTQYF.

This clonotype has a handful of counts. The chain joins TRBV20-1 to TRBJ2-7; 8 bases match TRBD1. There are 13 residues in the CDR3. Per germline, CDR1 DFQATT and CDR2 SNEGSKA (reference sequence). The J segment lost 2 bases and the V segment lost 3 bases, leaving 3 bases of the junction unmatched. Here the CDR3 DNA reads TGCAGTGCTAGGGGACAGGCCACCTACGAGCAGTACTTC. It yields the protein CSARGQATYEQYF.

As concerns this clonotype: Germline and junction disagree at one end, which may indicate a read error. V and J are TRBV6-5 and TRBJ1-5; D may be TRBD1 (5 bases). The CDR3 contains 15 residues. Germline loops: CDR1 MNHEY, CDR2 SVGAGI. The CDR3 reads CAGSLGHDSNQPQHF. The DNA of the CDR3 is TGTGCCGGCAGTCTCGGACACGATAGCAATCAGCCCCAGCATTTT.

The rearrangement links TRBV20-1 to TRBJ2-3; 10 bases match TRBD2. The germline CDR1 and CDR2 sequences are DFQATT and SNEGSKA (reference sequence). The ends lost 5 bases at V and 0 bases at J; junction bases unmatched: 14. CDR3 length: 18 residues. CDR3 loop: CSAPGGGLAGASTDTQYF. In nucleotides, the CDR3 is TGCAGTGCTCCTGGGGGGGGGCTAGCGGGGGCTAGCACAGATACGCAGTATTTT.

The chain has TRBV6-5 and TRBJ2-5; 7 bases agree with TRBD2. Germline V gene data show CDR1 as MNHEY and CDR2 as SVGAGI. The CDR3 is 15 residues long. J lost 3 bases, V lost 8 bases, and 12 bases had no gene match. CDR3 in DNA: TGTGCCAGCCGCCCTCGGAGACTAGCCAAAGAGACCCAGTACTTC. Encoded protein: CASRPRRLAKETQYF.

The V and J genes are TRBV13 and TRBJ1-4; no firm D call. Germline CDR1 and CDR2: PRHDT and FYEKMQ (reference sequence). Trimming shortened V by 6 bases and J by 6 bases, and 14 bases separated the two germline ends. CDR3 length: 14 residues. CDR3 sequence (DNA): TGTGCCAGCAGACGACTCCAAGATCATGAAAAACTGTTTTTT. This sequence encodes CASRRLQDHEKLFF.